The 19 T cell receptor beta chains below come from one sample, sequenced in a study of blood T cell repertoires in COVID-19. The table came from immunoSEQ multiplex PCR; TCRdb's copy has only in-frame clones and leaves some out. The table records fewer than 200,000 clones, about four fifths of them present only once. Sequencing was done on a sample of peripheral blood. Every receptor here comes from a man in his 70s with active or convalescent COVID-19.

J is TRBJ2-1 and V is TRBV11-2, with TRBD1 identical over 9 bases. This CDR3 is 15 amino acids long. Germline V lookup: CDR1 SGHAT, CDR2 FQNNGV. The junction had 4 bases not matched to a gene; V was cut back by 1 base and J by 6 bases. The CDR3 is CASSLVQGAPNEQFF. The CDR3, as DNA: TGTGCCAGCAGCTTAGTACAGGGGGCCCCCAATGAGCAGTTCTTC. Full variable domain (remainder filled in from reference TRBV11-2 and TRBJ2-1): EAGVAQSPRYKIIEKRQSVAFWCNPISGHATLYWYQQILGQGPKLLIQFQNNGVVDDSQLPKDRFSAERLKGVDSTLKIQPAKLEDSAVYLCASSLVQGAPNEQFFGPGTRLTVL.

The chain couples TRBV4-1 to TRBJ1-4, with D unclear. Trimming removed 0 bases from V and 7 bases from J, with 18 bases in between. CDR3 size: 17 residues. Germline V lookup: CDR1 MGHRA, CDR2 YSYEKL. CDR3 protein: CASSQETLRAGAEKLFF. In DNA form, the CDR3 reads TGCGCCAGCAGCCAAGAGACTTTGAGGGCGGGTGCTGAAAAACTGTTTTTT.

This chain uses TRBV27 with TRBJ1-1; D is perhaps TRBD1 (5 bases). Germline CDR1 reads MNHEY; CDR2 reads SMNVEV (reference sequence). The CDR3 is 13 residues long. V gave up 2 bases and J gave up 4 bases, with 8 bases separating them. The CDR3 protein is CASSLRRGTEAFF. CDR3 in DNA: TGTGCCAGCAGTTTAAGGAGGGGCACTGAAGCTTTCTTT.

This chain uses TRBV28 with TRBJ2-1; TRBD1 is a possible D gene (5 bases). Trimming pared 5 bases from V and 4 bases from J, leaving 9 bases between. Germline V gene data show CDR1 as MDHEN and CDR2 as SYDVKM. This CDR3 contains 13 residues. CDR3 sequence (DNA): TGTGCCAGCAGTCCAGGGATGTACAATGAGCAGTTCTTC. Encoded protein: CASSPGMYNEQFF.

This rearrangement joins TRBV4-3 to TRBJ1-1, with D unresolved. From germline, CDR1 is LGHNA and CDR2 YSLEER. V was pared by 0 bases and J by 1 base, with 9 bases between. The CDR3 has 15 residues. The CDR3 region has the DNA TGCGCCAGCAGCCAAGATGTCCTCCGGAACACTGAAGCTTTCTTT. It yields the protein CASSQDVLRNTEAFF.

The CDR3 loop is CAWSVQLSRGSGEQYF. DNA of the CDR3: TGTGCCTGGAGTGTACAACTCTCCAGGGGATCAGGCGAGCAGTACTTC. The genes are TRBV30 and TRBJ2-7; tentative D call: TRBD1 (6 bases). Per the germline V gene, CDR1 is GTSNPN and CDR2 is SVGIG (reference sequence). Trimming shortened V by 0 bases and J by 6 bases, and 21 bases separated the two germline ends. The CDR3 spans 16 residues. The complete variable domain, with remaining parts taken from reference TRBV30 and TRBJ2-7, reads SQTIHQWPATLVQPVGSPLSLECTVEGTSNPNLYWYRQAAGRGLQLLFYSVGIGQISSEVPQNLSASRPQDRQFILSSKKLLLSDSGFYLCAWSVQLSRGSGEQYFGPGTRLTVT.

The V gene is TRBV20-1, the J gene TRBJ1-3; D is ambiguous. Germline V gives CDR1 DFQATT, CDR2 SNEGSKA (reference sequence). Trimming cost V 4 bases and J 7 bases, with 8 bases left between them. The CDR3 is 11 amino acids. CDR3 bases: TGCAGTGCTACCAGTCCCAACACCATATATTTT. It specifies CSATSPNTIYF.

The count of this clone is one. The chain carries TRBV9 and TRBJ2-3, with D uncertain. The CDR3 runs 14 residues. Germline-derived CDR1 and CDR2 are SGDLS and YYNGEE. The germline V and J ends were trimmed by 1 base and 4 bases, with 10 bases remaining between them. The DNA for the CDR3 is TGTGCCAGCAGCGTAATTCAGAATTCAGATACGCAGTATTTT. It yields the protein CASSVIQNSDTQYF.

CDR3 coding DNA: TGCAGTGCTTGTGGGACGGGAGGGAGTAATTCACCCCTCCACTTT. It specifies CSACGTGGSNSPLHF. The chain links TRBV20-1 to TRBJ1-6, with D maybe TRBD1 (5 bases). Trimming stripped 5 bases from V and 6 bases from J, with 17 bases between. Germline V gives CDR1 DFQATT, CDR2 SNEGSKA (reference sequence). The CDR3 is 15 amino acids.

DNA for the CDR3: TGCGCCAGCAGCTTCAACAGCCGCTACGAGCAGTACTTC. This translates into CASSFNSRYEQYF. The J gene is TRBJ2-7, the V gene TRBV5-1; D remains ambiguous. Germline V lookup: CDR1 SGHRS, CDR2 YFSETQ. This CDR3 spans 13 amino acids. The V and J ends lost 2 bases and 3 bases respectively, with 9 bases between them.

The rearrangement joins TRBV7-2 to TRBJ2-5, with D unresolved. The CDR3 consists of 15 residues. Germline CDR1 SGHTA, CDR2 FQGNSA. With 1 base removed from V and 5 bases from J, the gap between germline ends came to 14 bases. As DNA, the CDR3 is TGTGCCAGCAGCTTAGGAGATCGAGGTGTGGAGACCCAGTACTTC. Its protein is CASSLGDRGVETQYF.

This clone appeared a single time. The chain is built from TRBV7-8 and TRBJ1-1; a weak D match, TRBD1 (5 bases). This CDR3 has 14 residues. Germline V gene sequence: CDR1 SGHVS, CDR2 FQNEAQ. Trimming took off 1 base at V and 6 bases at J, with 12 bases between the two ends. CDR3 sequence (DNA): TGTGCCAGCAGCTTAGGGCAGGGAGGACCTGAAGCTTTCTTT. Protein sequence: CASSLGQGGPEAFF.

The chain uses TRBV6-2 or TRBV6-3 and TRBJ2-3, with 8 positions matching TRBD2. The CDR3 loop spans 17 amino acids. The V and J ends lost 5 bases and 6 bases, in that order; junction bases with no gene match: 16. The germline gives CDR1 MNHEY, CDR2 SVGEGT. The CDR3 reads CASSNPSLREGPDTQYF. Here the CDR3 DNA reads TGTGCCAGCAGTAACCCCTCTCTTCGGGAGGGCCCTGATACGCAGTATTTT.

The CDR3 sequence: CASSHSVNTEAFF. As DNA, the CDR3 is TGTGCCAGCTCACACAGTGTTAACACTGAAGCTTTCTTT. The genes are TRBV18 and TRBJ1-1; D uncertain. The germline V and J ends were trimmed by 4 bases and 2 bases, with 8 bases remaining between them. This CDR3 has 13 residues. CDR1 and CDR2 from the germline V gene are KGHSH and LQKENI.

The genes are TRBV7-2 and TRBJ1-2; 7 positions agree with TRBD1. The germline gives CDR1 SGHTA, CDR2 FQGNSA. This CDR3 region has 15 residues. V lost 1 base and J lost 4; bases outside the gene matches: 6. This CDR3 is CASSLGPQGVYGYTF. The CDR3 DNA follows: TGTGCCAGCAGCTTAGGACCGCAGGGGGTCTATGGCTACACCTTC.

This sequence joins TRBV7-9 and TRBJ2-5, with D unresolved. V gave up 6 bases and J gave up 5 bases, with 13 bases separating them. The germline gives CDR1 SEHNR, CDR2 FQNEAQ (reference sequence). The CDR3 runs 13 residues. This chain's CDR3 is CASSPTARETQYF. The CDR3 DNA reads as TGTGCCAGCAGTCCTACTGCCCGGGAGACCCAGTACTTC.

This sequence joins TRBV6-2 or TRBV6-3 and TRBJ2-7; D remains ambiguous. V was cut by 7 bases and J by 0 bases, with 16 bases left in between. Germline lookup yields CDR1 MNHEY and CDR2 SVGEGT. CDR3 length: 15 residues. The CDR3 is CASTPVPGSSYEQYF. CDR3 in DNA: TGTGCCAGCACCCCCGTTCCCGGTAGCTCCTACGAGCAGTACTTC.

The sample holds a few counts of this clone. This chain connects TRBV7-9 to TRBJ2-5; 8 bases fit TRBD2. The junction had 5 bases not matched to a gene; V was cut back by 3 bases and J by 5 bases. Germline lookup yields CDR1 SEHNR and CDR2 FQNEAQ (reference sequence). The CDR3 has 14 amino acids. The CDR3 is CASSFAGGFETQYF. The CDR3 nucleotides read TGTGCCAGCAGCTTCGCGGGGGGTTTTGAGACCCAGTACTTC.

This clone was detected once. Written as DNA, the CDR3 is TGTGCCAGCAGTCCCACAACGAACACCGGGGAGCTGTTTTTT. It specifies CASSPTTNTGELFF. This rearrangement joins TRBV2 to TRBJ2-2; D remains unclear. The CDR3 contains 14 residues. Germline assignment: CDR1 SNHLY and CDR2 FYNNEI. Deletions cut 5 bases from V and 0 bases from J, with 7 bases between.